A selection of T cell receptor beta chains follows, all from one sample in a study of CD8+ T cells in alopecia areata. Produced via immunoSEQ multiplex PCR; TCRdb's table is partial and in-frame only. This repertoire shows about 91,000 clones, less than 50% found once; its top ten account for almost 0.8%. The sample taken for sequencing was CD4+ T cells sorted from blood. The receptor source for this set is a human donor with alopecia areata. CDR3s include the opening cysteine and the closing phenylalanine or tryptophan. D genes are given only for firm matches. Only some rows state a clone size, as once, few, many or a class for expanded clones.

TRBJ1-2 NA many TRBV28 CASSLPDRIRDGYTF TGTGCCAGCAGTTTACCTGACAGGATTCGGGATGGCTACACCTTC
TRBJ2-7 TRBD2 NA TRBV23-1 CASSQSRTSGYEQYF TGCGCCAGCAGTCAATCTCGGACTAGCGGGTACGAGCAGTACTTC
TRBJ2-3 NA few TRBV7-2 CASSLAVTDTQYF TGTGCCAGCAGCTTAGCGGTAACAGATACGCAGTATTTT
TRBJ2-1 TRBD2 NA TRBV30 CAFSGLAGAYNEQFF TGTGCCTTCTCGGGGTTGGCGGGAGCTTACAATGAGCAGTTCTTC
TRBJ2-1 NA NA TRBV7-6 CASSYSIPYNEQFF TGTGCCAGCAGCTATAGTATCCCCTACAATGAGCAGTTCTTC
TRBJ2-1 TRBD2 NA TRBV7-2 CASSLAPRTSGVYNEQFF TGTGCCAGCAGCTTAGCGCCCCGGACTAGCGGGGTCTACAATGAGCAGTTCTTC
TRBJ2-5 NA few TRBV5-6 CASSLVSGLQETQYF TGTGCCAGCAGCTTGGTATCAGGACTTCAAGAGACCCAGTACTTC
TRBJ1-6 NA NA TRBV11-2 CASSLMGRDNSPLHF TGTGCCAGCAGCTTAATGGGACGGGATAATTCACCCCTCCACTTT
TRBJ2-5 TRBD2 NA TRBV7-2 CASSLVGLAGGETQYF TGTGCCAGCAGCTTAGTTGGACTAGCGGGGGGGGAGACCCAGTACTTC
TRBJ2-3 TRBD2 many TRBV28 CASSGGGTDTQYF TGTGCCAGCAGTGGGGGGGGAACAGATACGCAGTATTTT
TRBJ1-5 TRBD1 few TRBV28 CASRSQGVLWQPQHF TGTGCCAGCAGGTCACAGGGGGTACTGTGGCAGCCCCAGCATTTT
TRBJ1-1 NA NA TRBV29-1 CSVDWGRVDEAFF TGCAGCGTTGATTGGGGTAGGGTGGATGAAGCTTTCTTT
TRBJ2-5 NA once TRBV5-1 CASSWSPPVETQYF TGCGCCAGCAGCTGGAGTCCCCCCGTGGAGACCCAGTACTTC
TRBJ2-7 TRBD1 NA TRBV29-1 CSVGQIYEQYF TGCAGCGTGGGACAGATCTACGAGCAGTACTTC
TRBJ2-7 NA NA TRBV2 CASSVWQDPRGEQYF TGTGCCAGCAGTGTGTGGCAGGACCCTCGGGGTGAGCAGTACTTC
TRBJ2-5 TRBD2 NA TRBV7-8 CASSEKSGGVLETQYF TGTGCCAGCAGCGAAAAAAGCGGGGGGGTTCTAGAGACCCAGTACTTC
TRBJ2-1 NA NA TRBV29-1 CSVEAGLNEQFF TGCAGCGTTGAAGCGGGATTGAATGAGCAGTTCTTC
TRBJ1-2 NA NA TRBV9 CASSALRSDRTRHTF TGTGCCAGCAGCGCCCTCCGAAGCGACAGAACCCGCCACACCTTC
TRBJ1-6 NA NA TRBV5-1 CASSLVGLRDTYNSPLHF TGCGCCAGCAGCTTGGTTGGTTTAAGGGACACCTATAATTCACCCCTCCACTTT
TRBJ1-1 TRBD1 few TRBV29-1 CSVMGQGNTEAFF TGCAGCGTTATGGGACAGGGGAACACTGAAGCTTTCTTT
TRBJ2-5 NA NA TRBV23-1 CASNLQETQYF TGCGCCAGCAACCTCCAAGAGACCCAGTACTTC
TRBJ2-2 NA few TRBV29-1 CSVAGVASTGELFF TGCAGCGTGGCCGGAGTAGCGAGCACCGGGGAGCTGTTTTTT
TRBJ2-5 NA few TRBV2 CASSDGLSETQYF TGTGCCAGCAGTGACGGGCTCTCGGAGACCCAGTACTTC
TRBJ2-5 NA NA TRBV30 CAWSVDGLETQYF TGTGCCTGGAGTGTAGATGGGTTGGAGACCCAGTACTTC
TRBJ2-1 NA NA TRBV5-1 CASCNFPINNEQFF TGCGCCAGCTGCAACTTCCCCATCAACAATGAGCAGTTCTTC
TRBJ2-1 TRBD2 once TRBV29-1 CSVDASGDVNEQFF TGCAGCGTTGACGCTAGCGGGGATGTCAATGAGCAGTTCTTC
TRBJ2-5 TRBD2 few TRBV23-1 CASSWTSGSQETQYF TGCGCCAGCAGTTGGACTAGCGGGAGTCAAGAGACCCAGTACTTC
TRBJ1-1 NA NA TRBV29-1 CSVGADVVLNTEAFF TGCAGCGTTGGCGCGGACGTAGTTTTGAACACTGAAGCTTTCTTT
TRBJ2-3 TRBD2 few TRBV29-1 CSVEGQQKLRLAGRTDTQYF TGCAGCGTTGAAGGGCAGCAGAAACTTCGACTAGCGGGGCGCACAGATACGCAGTATTTT
TRBJ2-5 NA NA TRBV23-1 CASSQGWPETQYF TGCGCCAGCAGTCAAGGTTGGCCAGAGACCCAGTACTTC
TRBJ2-1 NA NA TRBV29-1 CSVEGLISQTYNEQFF TGCAGCGTTGAAGGGCTGATCAGCCAAACCTACAATGAGCAGTTCTTC
TRBJ2-1 NA NA TRBV12-5 CASGLVFTGEQFF TGTGCTAGTGGTTTGGTATTCACAGGAGAGCAGTTCTTC